The sequence of this T cell receptor (beta chain) was determined in a study of graft-versus-host responses after intestinal transplantation (dated by TCRdb to about 2021). A note on the overall study: The transplants that recipients received were multivisceral, liver-intestinal, or isolated intestinal. Anti-thymocyte globulin induction was given to all recipients, followed by maintenance tacrolimus and steroids for approximately three years. After intestinal transplantation, graft-versus-host and host-versus-graft alloreactive T cell clones in the graft, circulation and bone marrow were tracked using bulk TCR-beta CDR3 sequencing. Alloreactive clones were identified by sequencing pre-transplant mixed lymphocyte reaction products and comparing these products with unstimulated pre-transplant donor and recipient T cells. The cohort enrolled 24 intestinal transplant recipients including one retransplant, and a few patients lacking pretransplant specimens were excluded. Donor T cell macrochimerism was defined as a peak of at least 4% donor T cells among recipient peripheral blood mononuclear cells. Rather than going through the commercial service, samples from a few later patients were sequenced in-house on an Illumina MiSeq and processed with MiXCR.

The time point label on this specimen signifies: cells obtained before transplantation from donor or recipient. CD3+CD4+ and CD3+CD8+ populations were FACS-sorted from unstimulated pre-transplant donor and recipient cells taken from spleen or lymph nodes. Relative to germline, V is missing 6 bases and J is missing 4 bases, with 8 bases of the junction outside any gene match. From its cysteine to its phenylalanine, the CDR3 spans 14 amino acids. Only the CDR3 DNA is retained, 42 bases long and in frame from the first base. The germline V gene gives CDR1 as WSHSY and CDR2 as SAAADI. Results and caveats for the whole study, not just this receptor: The relatively low number and heterogeneity of intestinal transplant patients limited the conclusions. GvH clones were found in recipient bone marrow, and some of the GvH clones appeared earlier in ileal mucosa or blood, which is consistent with an intestinal mucosal origin. Patients with donor T cell macrochimerism had high GvH to HvG T cell clonal ratios in their allografts. Peak levels of circulating GvH clones were associated with declines in HvG clones early after transplant.

Preparation of the library involved the immunoSEQ multiplex PCR assay. For most patients, genomic DNA was isolated with the Qiagen DNeasy Blood and Tissue Kit and shipped frozen to Adaptive Biotechnologies for TCR sequencing. High-throughput TCR-beta CDR3 sequencing of genomic DNA from most patients was performed by Adaptive Biotechnologies. In the source study's methods: TCR sequencing data for 18 patients were retrieved from Adaptive's ImmunoSEQ software; a few other patients were processed with MiXCR and VDJtools. CD4 versus CD8 sorting errors were corrected by removing sequences found in both subsets at a frequency ratio below 5:1. CDR3 nucleotide sequences shared by donor and recipient were removed because the origin of these sequences could not be assigned. Alloreactive clones required at least 2-fold expansion over unstimulated cells and minimum CFSE-low frequency of 0.002% (template counts) or 0.001% (read counts). Clones detected in sequenced pre-transplant spleen, lymph node, or MLR CFSE-low populations of the donor or recipient were defined as mappable. Cumulative frequency of alloreactive clones was calculated as a percentage of all sequences weighted by copy number. TCRdb limited this immuneACCESS table to in-frame rearrangements with V and J called. A share of clones is missing; checked studies link under half to unresolved V genes, and the rest is unexplained. The V and J calls and clone size are taken from that table; D and trimming were inferred from the DNA. Counted in this sample were 45,000 to 60,000 clones; approximately 96% of them appeared once. Under 0.3% of the sample is taken by the ten largest.

A note on this clone: What antigen it recognizes has not been identified. Nothing much larger sits one base from this clone, and base qualities are not available.

This material consisted of unstimulated CD8+ T cells sorted from spleen or lymph node cells, taken before transplant. This TCR came from a human donor who was the organ donor for an intestinal transplant. The sequence links TRBV10-2 to TRBJ1-2; TRBD1 lines up with 7 middle nucleotides. The nucleotide sequence reads as follows: TGCGCCAGCAGCGCACAGGGGAGCGGCTATGGCTACACCTTC. This is translated as CASSAQGSGYGYTF.